The clone carrying this TCR beta chain was detected only a few times. Antigen specificity is unknown. The data derive from a study of blood T cells in healthy people across ages. General study findings and limits: With naive T cell percentage, TCR beta diversity showed a strong correlation. Measured against age, TCR beta diversity per million T cells decreased in a roughly linear manner.

For every donor, a draw yielded roughly 10 milliliters of peripheral blood. The ends lost 6 bases at V and 2 bases at J; junction bases unmatched: 16. The CDR3 loop spans 19 amino acids. CDR1 and CDR2 (germline): LGHDT, YNNKEL (reference sequence). Through a sample-barcoded 5' primer and a J-beta primer mix, a second PCR was run for roughly 6 to 12 cycles. The authors tagged each cDNA molecule using a template-switch adaptor with 12 random nucleotides. TCRdb passed the 5' RACE reads through MiXCR, listing each CDR3 protein once. The sample shows 1.5 million to 2 million distinct CDR3 sequences, approximately 30% of them seen only once.

The sample was blood. The receptor's source is a young woman in good health. The rearrangement uses TRBV3-1 and TRBJ2-1; 10 nucleotides agree with TRBD2. CDR3 protein: CASSRRGASGGKAYNEQFF. The CDR3, as DNA: TGTGCCAGCAGTCGACGGGGGGCTAGCGGGGGAAAAGCCTACAATGAGCAGTTCTTC.